The 23 T cell receptor beta chains given below trace back to one sample, sequenced in a study of blood T cell repertoires in COVID-19. The data were produced by immunoSEQ multiplex PCR, yet TCRdb's version contains in-frame clones alone and is incomplete. Of about 180,000 clones listed, over 80% were seen once; the top ten hold around 6.7%. What was sequenced was peripheral blood. Receptor source: a woman in her forties with COVID-19, enrolled during active disease.

Here the CDR3 reads CASSPNPVPGQGGYTF. The DNA of the CDR3 is TGTGCCAGCAGCCCGAATCCCGTCCCGGGACAGGGTGGCTACACCTTC. The chain recombines TRBV5-6 with TRBJ1-2; 9 nucleotides align to TRBD1. Unmatched junction bases numbered 14, after V lost 4 bases and J lost 7 bases. Germline values: CDR1 SGHDT, CDR2 YYEEEE. CDR3 length: 16 residues.

The V call is TRBV7-9, the J call TRBJ1-2; possible D gene TRBD1, 5 bases. The CDR3 totals 15 residues. Germline V lookup: CDR1 SEHNR, CDR2 FQNEAQ (reference sequence). Between the trimmed V and J ends, which lost 4 bases and 4 bases, there was a span of 16 bases. The CDR3 DNA sequence: TGTGCCAGCAGCTACCTCCCGGGAGACAGCTATGGCTACACCTTC. Its protein is CASSYLPGDSYGYTF. The complete variable domain, with remaining parts taken from reference TRBV7-9 and TRBJ1-2, reads DTGVSQNPRHKITKRGQNVTFRCDPISEHNRLYWYRQTLGQGPEFLTYFQNEAQLEKSRLLSDRFSAERPKGSFSTLEIQRTEQGDSAMYLCASSYLPGDSYGYTFGSGTRLTVV.

The V gene is TRBV5-1, the J gene TRBJ2-1; D is perhaps TRBD1 (6 bases). Germline V gives CDR1 SGHRS, CDR2 YFSETQ. Trimming cost V 5 bases and J 5 bases, with 14 bases left between them. CDR3 length: 14 amino acids. The CDR3 DNA reads as TGCGCCAGCAGTATCGTGCAGGGGAACAATGAGCAGTTCTTC. It yields the protein CASSIVQGNNEQFF.

The CDR3 loop reads CASSLIGRAQETQYF. CDR3 in DNA: TGCGCCAGCAGCTTAATTGGCAGGGCACAAGAGACCCAGTACTTC. The rearrangement links TRBV5-1 to TRBJ2-5; D is possibly TRBD1 (5 bases). The CDR3 covers 15 residues. CDR1 is SGHRS and CDR2 is YFSETQ in the germline V gene. Trimming stripped 2 bases from V and 2 bases from J, with 13 bases between.

The chain is built from TRBV14 and TRBJ1-1; the D is unclear. From germline, CDR1 is SGHDN and CDR2 FVKESK. V gave up 0 bases and J gave up 6 bases, with 11 bases separating them. This CDR3 comprises 14 residues. The CDR3 DNA is TGTGCCAGCAGCCAAGATCGTACCTACCCTGAAGCTTTCTTT. It codes for CASSQDRTYPEAFF.

The chain is built from TRBV9 and TRBJ1-6; TRBD1 might be the D (5 bases). Germline CDR1 is SGDLS and CDR2 is YYNGEE. Trimming removed 3 bases from V and 9 bases from J, with 16 bases in between. The CDR3 extends over 15 amino acids. CDR3 bases: TGTGCCAGCAGCGCCACCCGGGGGAAGGGTTCACCCCTCCACTTT. Protein sequence: CASSATRGKGSPLHF. Filled out from reference TRBV9 and TRBJ1-6, the complete variable domain reads DSGVTQTPKHLITATGQRVTLRCSPRSGDLSVYWYQQSLDQGLQFLIQYYNGEERAKGNILERFSAQQFPDLHSELNLSSLELGDSALYFCASSATRGKGSPLHFGNGTRLTVT.

The chain uses TRBV11-2 and TRBJ1-3; TRBD1 is a possible D gene (6 bases). From germline, CDR1 is SGHAT and CDR2 FQNNGV. Trimming took off 2 bases at V and 0 bases at J, with 14 bases between the two ends. CDR3 length: 17 amino acids. The DNA for the CDR3 is TGTGCCAGCAGCTTATCGACAGGACCGAGCTCTGGAAACACCATATATTTT. It is translated as CASSLSTGPSSGNTIYF. Looking up the rest from reference TRBV11-2 and TRBJ1-3 gives the full variable domain: EAGVAQSPRYKIIEKRQSVAFWCNPISGHATLYWYQQILGQGPKLLIQFQNNGVVDDSQLPKDRFSAERLKGVDSTLKIQPAKLEDSAVYLCASSLSTGPSSGNTIYFGEGSWLTVV.

The CDR3 DNA reads TGTGCCAGCAGTAGTCCAACGGGATACGAGCAGTACTTC. Amino acids: CASSSPTGYEQYF. The V gene is TRBV7-9, the J gene TRBJ2-7, with D maybe TRBD2 (5 bases). The CDR3 runs 13 residues. Germline V gene data show CDR1 as SEHNR and CDR2 as FQNEAQ (reference sequence). V lost 6 bases, J lost 4 bases, and 13 bases lay in between.

The chain carries TRBV28 and TRBJ1-5, with D tentatively TRBD1 (5 bases). The CDR3 is 15 amino acids. Trimming removed 2 bases from V and 6 bases from J, with 14 bases in between. CDR1 and CDR2 (germline): MDHEN, SYDVKM. The CDR3 nucleotides are TGTGCCAGCAGTTTAAGACAGAGCGACGCTCAGCCCCAGCATTTT. This encodes CASSLRQSDAQPQHF.

This chain uses TRBV28 with TRBJ2-7, with 10 bases that match TRBD1. Trimming cost V 5 bases and J 3 bases; bases outside gene matches: 10. Germline-derived CDR1 and CDR2 are MDHEN and SYDVKM. This CDR3 spans 16 amino acids. The CDR3 here is CASSRATGGVLYEQYF. CDR3 sequence (DNA): TGTGCCAGCAGTCGCGCGACAGGGGGCGTCCTCTACGAGCAGTACTTC.

V and J are TRBV14 and TRBJ1-1; D remains unclear. CDR1 and CDR2 from the germline V gene are SGHDN and FVKESK. There are 14 residues in the CDR3. V was pared by 4 bases and J by 0 bases, with 9 bases between. CDR3 sequence reads: CASSRPGLNTEAFF. DNA for the CDR3: TGTGCCAGCAGCCGACCGGGTCTGAACACTGAAGCTTTCTTT.

The rearrangement links TRBV5-1 to TRBJ2-1; 9 bases match TRBD2. Germline V CDR1 and CDR2: SGHRS, YFSETQ. Trimming cost V 1 base and J 9 bases; bases outside gene matches: 8. The CDR3 runs 15 residues. The CDR3 protein is CASSLSAGGPGEQFF. CDR3 nucleotides: TGCGCCAGCAGCTTGTCGGCGGGAGGGCCGGGTGAGCAGTTCTTC.

This clone was counted once. CDR3 sequence: CASSLDSLKNNEQFF. For the CDR3, the DNA is TGCGCCAGCAGCTTGGACAGTCTGAAAAACAATGAGCAGTTCTTC. The V gene is TRBV5-1, the J gene TRBJ2-1; unclear D gene. There are 15 residues in the CDR3. Trimming cost V 0 bases and J 5 bases, with 12 bases left between them. Germline values: CDR1 SGHRS, CDR2 YFSETQ.

The chain employs TRBV5-1 and TRBJ2-3; D is unclear. The CDR3 loop spans 14 amino acids. Per germline, CDR1 SGHRS and CDR2 YFSETQ. V was trimmed by 0 bases and J by 0 bases, leaving 5 bases between them. CDR3 protein: CASSLASSTDTQYF. CDR3 DNA sequence: TGCGCCAGCAGCTTGGCTTCTAGCACAGATACGCAGTATTTT.

This clone was picked up a small number of times. This rearrangement joins TRBV19 to TRBJ2-1; 9 bases align to TRBD2. Trimming cost V 3 bases and J 0 bases; bases outside gene matches: 6. From germline, CDR1 is LNHDA and CDR2 SQIVND (reference sequence). This CDR3 is built from 17 residues. CDR3: CASSMVASGVSYNEQFF. The CDR3 bases are TGTGCCAGTAGTATGGTGGCTAGCGGGGTCTCCTACAATGAGCAGTTCTTC.

The chain uses TRBV14 and TRBJ1-2, with D perhaps TRBD1 (5 bases). Trimming removed 4 bases at V and 5 bases at J, with 11 bases between. The CDR3 runs to 13 residues. Germline-derived CDR1 and CDR2 are SGHDN and FVKESK. The CDR3 is CASSPGRVYGYTF. CDR3 nucleotide sequence: TGTGCCAGCAGCCCCGGCAGGGTTTATGGCTACACCTTC.

The rearrangement uses TRBV6-5 and TRBJ1-1; tentatively, D is TRBD1 (6 bases). Germline CDR1 and CDR2: MNHEY and SVGAGI. The CDR3 is made up of 13 amino acids. V lost 7 bases and J lost 0, with 9 bases in between. As DNA, the CDR3 is TGTGCCAGCACCGGACAGCTGAACACTGAAGCTTTCTTT. This codes for CASTGQLNTEAFF.

The chain joins TRBV15 to TRBJ2-7, with unresolved D. This CDR3 is 13 amino acids long. Trimming took off 7 bases at V and 0 bases at J, with 10 bases between the two ends. Germline CDR1 and CDR2: LNHNV and YYDKDF (reference sequence). Here the CDR3 reads CATTTAHSYEQYF. CDR3 DNA sequence: TGTGCCACCACAACAGCCCACTCCTACGAGCAGTACTTC.

The chain's CDR3 is CASSQLTGLSSEQYF. CDR3 DNA: TGCGCCAGCAGCCAACTAACGGGACTCTCGAGCGAGCAGTACTTC. The chain carries TRBV4-1 and TRBJ2-7; D might be TRBD2 (6 bases). Germline V gene sequence: CDR1 MGHRA, CDR2 YSYEKL. V was shortened by 2 bases and J by 6 bases, with 17 bases between the two germline ends. The CDR3 covers 15 residues.

The chain employs TRBV29-1 and TRBJ2-1; D perhaps matches TRBD2 (5 bases). This CDR3 is 13 amino acids long. Germline CDR1 and CDR2: SQVTM and ANQGSEA. This chain's CDR3 is CGCPTEAYNEQFF. For the CDR3, the DNA is TGCGGATGCCCGACGGAGGCTTACAATGAGCAGTTCTTC.

V is TRBV28 and J is TRBJ2-7; D possibly corresponds to TRBD2 (5 bases). The CDR3 totals 15 residues. Trimming took 8 bases from V and 3 from J, leaving 20 bases between them. Germline V gene data show CDR1 as MDHEN and CDR2 as SYDVKM. The CDR3 is CASHERSGLNYEQYF. The CDR3 region has the DNA TGTGCCAGCCACGAACGATCGGGGTTAAACTACGAGCAGTACTTC. The whole variable domain, remainder taken from reference TRBV28 and TRBJ2-7, is DVKVTQSSRYLVKRTGEKVFLECVQDMDHENMFWYRQDPGLGLRLIYFSYDVKMKEKGDIPEGYSVSREKKERFSLILESASTNQTSMYLCASHERSGLNYEQYFGPGTRLTVT.

In this sample, this clone turned up once. The chain recombines TRBV12-5 with TRBJ2-5; possibly TRBD2 for D (6 bases). CDR1 and CDR2 from the germline V gene are LGHNT and FRNRAP. Trimming took 5 bases from V and 5 from J, leaving 15 bases between them. The CDR3 runs to 14 residues. The CDR3 sequence is CASGPGLEGETQYF. CDR3 bases: TGTGCTAGTGGTCCAGGCCTGGAGGGGGAGACCCAGTACTTC.

The V and J genes are TRBV9 and TRBJ2-2; 13 nucleotides line up with TRBD2. Germline lookup yields CDR1 SGDLS and CDR2 YYNGEE. V lost 5 bases to trimming and J lost 7 bases; unmatched junction nucleotides: 5. The CDR3 runs 15 residues. As DNA, the CDR3 is TGTGCCAGCAGGGGGACTAGCGGGATCATCGGGGAGCTGTTTTTT. Its protein product is CASRGTSGIIGELFF.